These 7 T cell receptor beta chains came from one sample sequenced in a study. TCRdb reprocessed the RT-PCR reads via MiXCR and lists one record per CDR3 protein. In the table there are almost 700,000 distinct CDR3 sequences, 14% of which are singletons. The specimen was memory CD4+ T cells from blood. The receptor source for this set is a female donor in good health, serving as a healthy control.

This clonotype has just a few counts. The chain uses TRBV6-5 and TRBJ2-3; D not resolved. The CDR3 extends over 15 amino acids. Germline lookup yields CDR1 MNHEY and CDR2 SVGAGI. V lost 3 bases to trimming and J lost 2 bases, with 12 bases between them. The CDR3 DNA reads TGTGCCAGCAGTTATCGAGCCGGACCCACAGATACGCAGTATTTT. Encoded protein: CASSYRAGPTDTQYF.

This clonotype was found many times. V gene TRBV29-1 combines with J gene TRBJ2-1; 11 bases line up with TRBD2. CDR1 is SQVTM, CDR2 ANQGSEA, per germline. There are 14 residues in the CDR3. The V gene end was trimmed by 8 bases and the J gene end by 3 bases; junction bases not matched to a gene: 6. CDR3 in DNA: TGCAGCCCGGGACTAGCGGAGCACTACAATGAGCAGTTCTTC. Residues: CSPGLAEHYNEQFF.

A few counts support this clonotype. The chain is built from TRBV20-1 and TRBJ2-1; 7 bases align to TRBD2. Germline V gene sequence: CDR1 DFQATT, CDR2 SNEGSKA (reference sequence). Trimming cost V 5 bases and J 5 bases; bases outside gene matches: 6. CDR3 size: 13 residues. The CDR3 sequence: CSAGEGSDNEQFF. DNA of the CDR3: TGCAGTGCTGGGGAGGGTAGCGACAATGAGCAGTTCTTC.

This clonotype has just a few counts. The chain is built from TRBV9 and TRBJ2-3; 7 bases line up with TRBD1. Trimming cost V 4 bases and J 2 bases; bases outside gene matches: 10. This CDR3 comprises 16 residues. Germline loops: CDR1 SGDLS, CDR2 YYNGEE. The CDR3 spells CASSPGQTAYTDTQYF. The CDR3 DNA reads TGTGCCAGCAGCCCGGGACAGACCGCATACACAGATACGCAGTATTTT.

This clonotype was counted only a few times. The CDR3, as DNA: TGTGCCATCAGTGACAGGTTGGACGATGGCTACACCTTC. It translates to CAISDRLDDGYTF. This chain joins TRBV10-3 and TRBJ1-2, with unresolved D. From germline, CDR1 is ENHRY and CDR2 SYGVKD. The CDR3 is made up of 13 amino acids. V lost 3 bases and J 6 bases, leaving 11 bases between the germline ends.

The chain has TRBV28 and TRBJ1-5, with D unresolved. Trimming cost V 3 bases and J 3 bases, with 12 bases left between them. Germline V gives CDR1 MDHEN, CDR2 SYDVKM. This CDR3 has 15 amino acids. The CDR3 coding sequence is TGTGCCAGCAGTTTCTCCGACCGTCTCAATCAGCCCCAGCATTTT. Encoded protein: CASSFSDRLNQPQHF. The full variable domain, in which reference TRBV28 and TRBJ1-5 provide the parts outside the CDR3, is DVKVTQSSRYLVKRTGEKVFLECVQDMDHENMFWYRQDPGLGLRLIYFSYDVKMKEKGDIPEGYSVSREKKERFSLILESASTNQTSMYLCASSFSDRLNQPQHFGDGTRLSIL.

This clonotype was observed many times. The chain links TRBV29-1 to TRBJ2-6; D might be TRBD2 (6 bases). V was trimmed by 4 bases and J by 3 bases, leaving 7 bases between them. The CDR3 extends over 13 amino acids. Per the germline V gene, CDR1 is SQVTM and CDR2 is ANQGSEA. The CDR3 loop is CSVGRDGANVLTF. As DNA, the CDR3 is TGCAGCGTTGGGCGGGATGGGGCCAACGTCCTGACTTTC. The full variable domain, completed using reference TRBV29-1 and TRBJ2-6, is SAVISQKPSRDICQRGTSLTIQCQVDSQVTMMFWYRQQPGQSLTLIATANQGSEATYESGFVIDKFPISRPNLTFSTLTVSNMSPEDSSIYLCSVGRDGANVLTFGAGSRLTVL.